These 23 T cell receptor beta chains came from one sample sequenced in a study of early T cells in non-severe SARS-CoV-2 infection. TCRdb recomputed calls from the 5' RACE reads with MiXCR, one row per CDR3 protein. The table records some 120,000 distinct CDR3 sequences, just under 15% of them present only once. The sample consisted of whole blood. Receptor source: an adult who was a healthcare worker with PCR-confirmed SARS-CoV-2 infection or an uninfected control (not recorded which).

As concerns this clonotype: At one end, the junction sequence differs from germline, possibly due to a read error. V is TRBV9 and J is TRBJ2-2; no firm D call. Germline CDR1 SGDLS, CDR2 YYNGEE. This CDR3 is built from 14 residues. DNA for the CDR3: TGTGCCGGCAGCGTAGGAACGGTTTTCGGGGAGCTGTTTTTT. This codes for CAGSVGTVFGELFF.

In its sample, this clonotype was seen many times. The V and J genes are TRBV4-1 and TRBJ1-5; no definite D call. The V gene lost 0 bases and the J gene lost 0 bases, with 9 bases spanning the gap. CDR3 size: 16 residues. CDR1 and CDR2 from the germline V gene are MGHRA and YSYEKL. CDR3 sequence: CASSQEEGFSNQPQHF. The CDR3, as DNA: TGCGCCAGCAGCCAAGAAGAGGGTTTTAGCAATCAGCCCCAGCATTTT.

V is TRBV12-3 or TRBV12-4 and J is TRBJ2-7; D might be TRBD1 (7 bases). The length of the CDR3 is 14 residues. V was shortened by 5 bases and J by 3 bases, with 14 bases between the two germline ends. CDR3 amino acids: CASSRGTVSYEQYF. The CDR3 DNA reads TGTGCCAGCAGTCGCGGGACAGTGAGCTACGAGCAGTACTTC.

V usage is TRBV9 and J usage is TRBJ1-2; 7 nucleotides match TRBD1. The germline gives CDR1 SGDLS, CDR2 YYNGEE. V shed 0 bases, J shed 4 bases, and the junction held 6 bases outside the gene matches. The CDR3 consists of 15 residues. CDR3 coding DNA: TGTGCCAGCAGCGTAGATAAGGGGGCCAGCTATGGCTACACCTTC. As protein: CASSVDKGASYGYTF.

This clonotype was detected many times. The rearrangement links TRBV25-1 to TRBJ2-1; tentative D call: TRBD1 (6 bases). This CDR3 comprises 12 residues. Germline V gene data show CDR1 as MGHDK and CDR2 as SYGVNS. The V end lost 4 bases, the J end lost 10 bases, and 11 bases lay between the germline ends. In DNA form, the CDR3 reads TGTGCCAGCAGTGCCACAGGGAGAGAGCAGTTCTTC. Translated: CASSATGREQFF.

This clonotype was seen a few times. This CDR3 is CASSLLNRDTEAFF. As DNA, the CDR3 is TGCGCCAGCAGCTTGCTTAACAGGGACACTGAAGCTTTCTTT. This chain uses TRBV5-1 with TRBJ1-1; TRBD1 might be the D (6 bases). V was cut by 1 base and J by 3 bases, with 10 bases left in between. The CDR3 sequence is 14 residues long. In germline, CDR1 is SGHRS, CDR2 YFSETQ.

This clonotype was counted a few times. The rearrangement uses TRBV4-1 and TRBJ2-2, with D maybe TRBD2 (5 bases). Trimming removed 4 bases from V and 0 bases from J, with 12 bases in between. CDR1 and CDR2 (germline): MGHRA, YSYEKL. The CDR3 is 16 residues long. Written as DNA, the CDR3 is TGCGCCAGCAGCCCAATGGGGAGAGCGAACACCGGGGAGCTGTTTTTT. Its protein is CASSPMGRANTGELFF.

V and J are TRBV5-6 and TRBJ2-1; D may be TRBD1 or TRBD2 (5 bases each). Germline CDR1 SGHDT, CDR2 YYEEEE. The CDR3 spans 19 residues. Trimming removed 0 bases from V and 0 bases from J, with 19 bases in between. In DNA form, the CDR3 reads TGTGCCAGCAGCTTGGGAGTGGAGGCAGGGCGCTACTCCTACAATGAGCAGTTCTTC. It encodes CASSLGVEAGRYSYNEQFF.

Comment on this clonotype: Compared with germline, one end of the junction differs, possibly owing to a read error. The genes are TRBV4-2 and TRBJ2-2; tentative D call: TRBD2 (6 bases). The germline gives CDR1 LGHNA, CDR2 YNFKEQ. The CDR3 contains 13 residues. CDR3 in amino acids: CASSVALGEALLF. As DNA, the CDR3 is TGTGCCAGCAGCGTAGCCTTGGGGGAGGCGTTACTTTTT.

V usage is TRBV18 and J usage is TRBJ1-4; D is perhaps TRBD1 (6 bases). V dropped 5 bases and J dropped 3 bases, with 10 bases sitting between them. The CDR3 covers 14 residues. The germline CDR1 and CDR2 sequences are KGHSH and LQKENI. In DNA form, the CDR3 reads TGTGCCAGCTCAACGGCAGGGGCTAATGAAAAACTGTTTTTT. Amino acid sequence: CASSTAGANEKLFF.

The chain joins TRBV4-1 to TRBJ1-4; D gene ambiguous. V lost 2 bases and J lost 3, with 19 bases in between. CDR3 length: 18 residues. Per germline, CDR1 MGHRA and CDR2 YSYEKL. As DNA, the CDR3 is TGCGCCAGCAGCCAAATGTCAGTCAAGACGGTAGCTAATGAAAAACTGTTTTTT. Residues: CASSQMSVKTVANEKLFF.

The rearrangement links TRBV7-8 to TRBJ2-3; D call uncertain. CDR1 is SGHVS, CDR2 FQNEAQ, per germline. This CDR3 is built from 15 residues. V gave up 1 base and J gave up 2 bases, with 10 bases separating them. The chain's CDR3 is CASSLGAGTTDTQYF. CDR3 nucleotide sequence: TGTGCCAGCAGCTTAGGGGCAGGAACCACAGATACGCAGTATTTT.

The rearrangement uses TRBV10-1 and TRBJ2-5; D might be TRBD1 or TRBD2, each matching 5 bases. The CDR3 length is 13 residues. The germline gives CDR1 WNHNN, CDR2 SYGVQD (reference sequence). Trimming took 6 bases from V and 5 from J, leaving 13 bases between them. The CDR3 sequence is CASSPVGDETQYF. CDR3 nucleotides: TGCGCCAGCAGCCCCGTGGGGGACGAGACCCAGTACTTC.

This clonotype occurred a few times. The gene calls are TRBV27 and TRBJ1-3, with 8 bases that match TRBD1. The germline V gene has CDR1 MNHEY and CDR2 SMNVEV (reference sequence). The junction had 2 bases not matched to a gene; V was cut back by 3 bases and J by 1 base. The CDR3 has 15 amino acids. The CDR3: CASSLQGASGNTIYF. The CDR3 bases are TGTGCCAGCAGTTTGCAGGGGGCGTCTGGAAACACCATATATTTT.

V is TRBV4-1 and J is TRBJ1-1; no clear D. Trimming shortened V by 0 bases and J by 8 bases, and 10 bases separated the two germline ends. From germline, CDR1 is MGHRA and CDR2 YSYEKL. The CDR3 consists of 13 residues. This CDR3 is CASSQDTQTEAFF. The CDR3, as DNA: TGCGCCAGCAGCCAAGATACACAAACCGAAGCTTTCTTT.

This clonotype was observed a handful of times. The chain's CDR3 is CASSEGQILSNTGELFF. CDR3 in DNA: TGTGCCAGCAGTGAGGGCCAGATACTTTCGAACACCGGGGAGCTGTTTTTT. This chain links TRBV2 with TRBJ2-2; D unclear. V lost 3 bases to trimming and J lost 0 bases, with 14 bases between them. The CDR3 consists of 17 residues. Per the germline V gene, CDR1 is SNHLY and CDR2 is FYNNEI.

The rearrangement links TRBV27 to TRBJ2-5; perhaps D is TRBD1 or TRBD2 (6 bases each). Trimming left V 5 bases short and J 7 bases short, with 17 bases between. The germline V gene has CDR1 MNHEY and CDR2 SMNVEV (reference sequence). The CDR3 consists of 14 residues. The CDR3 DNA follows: TGTGCCAGCAGTCTATGGGGGGCCGTTGGGACCCAGTACTTC. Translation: CASSLWGAVGTQYF.

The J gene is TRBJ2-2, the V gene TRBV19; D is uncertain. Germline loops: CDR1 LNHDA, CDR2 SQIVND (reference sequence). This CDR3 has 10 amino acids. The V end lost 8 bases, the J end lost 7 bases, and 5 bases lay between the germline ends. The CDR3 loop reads CASRSGELFF. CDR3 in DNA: TGTGCCAGTCGTAGCGGGGAGCTGTTTTTT.

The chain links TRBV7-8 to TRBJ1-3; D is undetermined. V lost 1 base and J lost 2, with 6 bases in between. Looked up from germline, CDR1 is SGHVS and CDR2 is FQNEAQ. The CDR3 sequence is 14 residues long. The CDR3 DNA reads TGTGCCAGCAGCTTAGTCACAGCTGGAAACACCATATATTTT. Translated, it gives CASSLVTAGNTIYF. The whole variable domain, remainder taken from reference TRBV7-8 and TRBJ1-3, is GAGVSQSPRYKVAKRGQDVALRCDPISGHVSLFWYQQALGQGPEFLTYFQNEAQLDKSGLPSDRFFAERPEGSVSTLKIQRTQQEDSAVYLCASSLVTAGNTIYFGEGSWLTVV.

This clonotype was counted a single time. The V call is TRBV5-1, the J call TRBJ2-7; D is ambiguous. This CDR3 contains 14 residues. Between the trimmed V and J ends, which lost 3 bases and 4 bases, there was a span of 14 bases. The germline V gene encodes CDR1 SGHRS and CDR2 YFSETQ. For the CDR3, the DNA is TGCGCCAGCAGCTCATCCCGAACCTCATACGAGCAGTACTTC. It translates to CASSSSRTSYEQYF.

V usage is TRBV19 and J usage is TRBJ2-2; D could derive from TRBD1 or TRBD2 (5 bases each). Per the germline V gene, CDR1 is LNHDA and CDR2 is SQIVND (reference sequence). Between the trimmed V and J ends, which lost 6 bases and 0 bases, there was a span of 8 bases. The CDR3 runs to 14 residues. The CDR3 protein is CASRGTTNTGELFF. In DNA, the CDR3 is TGTGCCAGTAGGGGGACCACGAACACCGGGGAGCTGTTTTTT. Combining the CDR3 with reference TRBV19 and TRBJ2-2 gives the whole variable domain DGGITQSPKYLFRKEGQNVTLSCEQNLNHDAMYWYRQDPGQGLRLIYYSQIVNDFQKGDIAEGYSVSREKKESFPLTVTSAQKNPTAFYLCASRGTTNTGELFFGEGSRLTVL.

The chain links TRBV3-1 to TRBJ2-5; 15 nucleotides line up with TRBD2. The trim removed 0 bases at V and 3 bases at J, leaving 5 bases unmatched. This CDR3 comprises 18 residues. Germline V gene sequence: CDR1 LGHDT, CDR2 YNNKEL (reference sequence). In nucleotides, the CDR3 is TGTGCCAGCAGCCAAGATACCGGGACTAGCGGGGGGAAAGAGACCCAGTACTTC. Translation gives CASSQDTGTSGGKETQYF.

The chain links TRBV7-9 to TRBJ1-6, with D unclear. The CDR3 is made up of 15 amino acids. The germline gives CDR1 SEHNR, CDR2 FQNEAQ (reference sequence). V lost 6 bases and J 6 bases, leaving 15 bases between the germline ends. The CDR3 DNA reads TGTGCCAGCAGACCCGATTGGGCGCTTAATTCACCCCTCCACTTT. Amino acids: CASRPDWALNSPLHF.